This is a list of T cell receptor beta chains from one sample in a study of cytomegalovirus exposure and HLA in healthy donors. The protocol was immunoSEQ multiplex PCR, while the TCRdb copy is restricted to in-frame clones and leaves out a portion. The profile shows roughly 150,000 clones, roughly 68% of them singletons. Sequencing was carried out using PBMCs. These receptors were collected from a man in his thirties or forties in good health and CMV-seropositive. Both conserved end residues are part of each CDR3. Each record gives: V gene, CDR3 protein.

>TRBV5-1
CASSPDRANEKLFF
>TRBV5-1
CASSATSSPYNEQFF
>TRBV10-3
CAISEPTSSNYGYTF
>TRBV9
CASSAGGLAVSYEQYF
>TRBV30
CAWRGVRAAYNEQFF
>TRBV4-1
CASSQTGYEQYF
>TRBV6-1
CASRVAGGGETQYF
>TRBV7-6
CASSPGLAGGTTGELFF
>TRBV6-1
CASRPGQGLNEQFF
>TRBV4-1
CASRPRDSSSYEQYF
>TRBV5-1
CASSPGQGSAEAFF
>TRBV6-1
CASSSGLGYGYTF
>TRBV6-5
CASSYNRDSYEQYF
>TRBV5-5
CASTPDSYEQYF
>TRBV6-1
CASSGPPGLAGGPFHEQYF
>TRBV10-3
CAIGTGSNEKLFF
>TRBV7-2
CASSLGGTFFDGYTF
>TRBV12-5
CASGFSGGTEAFF
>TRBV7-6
CASSLGRGQETQYF
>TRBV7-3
CASSLDRSSYNEQFF
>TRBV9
CASSVRRLAGELFF
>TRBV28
CASNFGGMESGELFF
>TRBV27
CASKGYNEQFF
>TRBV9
CASSATLDDEQYF
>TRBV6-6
CASSRQGNQPQHF
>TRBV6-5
CASTSGVNEQFF
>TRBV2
CASGTGIMNTEAFF
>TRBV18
CASSGPKGEGTEAFF
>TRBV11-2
CASSPGERPQFF
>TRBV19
CASSMSPTGNEQFF
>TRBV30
CAWSVHSSAGKTGELFF
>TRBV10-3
CAISGSVGQGVYGYTF
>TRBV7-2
CASSLGTATYEQYF
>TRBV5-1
CASSLWASGTYNEQFF
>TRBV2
CASSELGIGGEKLFF
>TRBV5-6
CASTWRRGNYEQYF
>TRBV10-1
CASSESRGTYNEQFF
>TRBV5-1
CASSFLSTGEGSEQYF